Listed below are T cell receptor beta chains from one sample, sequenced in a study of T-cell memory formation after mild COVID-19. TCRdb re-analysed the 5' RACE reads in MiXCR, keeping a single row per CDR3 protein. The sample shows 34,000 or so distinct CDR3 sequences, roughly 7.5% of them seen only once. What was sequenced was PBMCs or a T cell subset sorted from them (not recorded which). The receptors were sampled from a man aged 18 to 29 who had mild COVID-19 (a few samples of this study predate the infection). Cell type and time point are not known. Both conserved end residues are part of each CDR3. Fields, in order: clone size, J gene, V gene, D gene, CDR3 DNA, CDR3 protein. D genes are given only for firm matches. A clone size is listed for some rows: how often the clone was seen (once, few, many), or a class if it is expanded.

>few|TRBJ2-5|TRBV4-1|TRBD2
TGCGCCAGCAGCCTCGGGACTAGCGGGGGCCAAGAGACCCAGTACTTC
CASSLGTSGGQETQYF
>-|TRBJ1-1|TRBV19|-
TGTGGCTCTACCTTCCGGTTGAACACTGAAGCTTTCTTT
CGSTFRLNTEAFF
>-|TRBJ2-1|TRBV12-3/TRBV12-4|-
TGTGCCAGCAGTGGGAGCGGGTTCCGAAATGAGCAGTTCTTC
CASSGSGFRNEQFF
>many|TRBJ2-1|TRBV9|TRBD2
TGTGCCAGCAGCAGACGACTAGCGGGGGGCTACAATGAGCAGTTCTTC
CASSRRLAGGYNEQFF
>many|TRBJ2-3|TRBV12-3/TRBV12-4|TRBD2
TGTGCCAGCAGTTTACGGGGGGCAGATACGCAGTATTTT
CASSLRGADTQYF
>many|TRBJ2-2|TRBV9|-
TGTGCCAGCAGCCCCTCGGGGACCGGGGAGCTGTTTTTT
CASSPSGTGELFF
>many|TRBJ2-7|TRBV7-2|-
TGTGCCAGCAGCCGTGACCGATCGAAGGTCTCCTACGAGCAGTACTTC
CASSRDRSKVSYEQYF
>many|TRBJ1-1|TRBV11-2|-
TGTGCCAGCAGCTTAGCCACAGGTGCTGGACACACTGAAGCTTTCTTT
CASSLATGAGHTEAFF
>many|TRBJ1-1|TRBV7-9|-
TGTGCCAGCAGCTTAGAAGACAGGTCGGCTGAAGCTTTCTTT
CASSLEDRSAEAFF
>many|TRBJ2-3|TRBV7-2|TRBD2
TGTGCCAGCAGCTTAGGACTAGCGGGGAAGCAGTATTTT
CASSLGLAGKQYF
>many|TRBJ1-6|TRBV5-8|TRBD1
TGTGCCAGCAGCTTCGGACAGGTCTATTCACCCCTCCACTTT
CASSFGQVYSPLHF
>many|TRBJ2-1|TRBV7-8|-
TGTGCCAGCAGCTTTATGGAGCGAGGGAATGAGCAGTTCTTC
CASSFMERGNEQFF
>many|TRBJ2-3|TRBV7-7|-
TGTGCCAGCACCGAAGCAGATACGCAGTATTTT
CASTEADTQYF
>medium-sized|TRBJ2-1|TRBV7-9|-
TGTGCCAGCAGCTTAACGGGGGATGAGCAGTTCTTC
CASSLTGDEQFF
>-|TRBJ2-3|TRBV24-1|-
TGTGCCACCAGTGATCGACAGACAGATACGCAGTATTTT
CATSDRQTDTQYF
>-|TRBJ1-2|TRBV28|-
TGTGCCAGCAGTTTAGGACAGTATTATGGCTACACCTTC
CASSLGQYYGYTF
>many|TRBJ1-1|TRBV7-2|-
TGTGCCAGCAGCTTAGCCGAAGGGGGTCGGGGAGCTTTCTTT
CASSLAEGGRGAFF
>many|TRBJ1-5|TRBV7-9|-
TGTGCCAGCAGCCCCGGCCCACGGAATCAGCCCCAGCATTTT
CASSPGPRNQPQHF
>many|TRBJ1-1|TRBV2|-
TGTGCCAGCAGTGTCGCAGTTCAGATGAACACTGAAGCTTTCTTT
CASSVAVQMNTEAFF
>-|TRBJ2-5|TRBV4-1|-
TGCGCCAGCAGCCAATTTCCAGCTAAAGAGACCCAGTACTTC
CASSQFPAKETQYF
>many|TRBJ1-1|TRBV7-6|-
TGTGCCAGCAGCTCCCAGGAGAACACTGAAGCTTTCTTT
CASSSQENTEAFF
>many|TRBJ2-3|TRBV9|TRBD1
TGTGCCAGCAGCACCCGACAGGGCTCTAGCACAGATACGCAGTATTTT
CASSTRQGSSTDTQYF
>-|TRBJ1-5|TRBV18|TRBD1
TGTGCCAGCTCTCCCGGGACAGGGCATCAGCCCCAGCATTTT
CASSPGTGHQPQHF
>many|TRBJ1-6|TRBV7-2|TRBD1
TGTGCCAGCACCCCGGGCCGACAGGGGTATTCACCCCTCCACTTT
CASTPGRQGYSPLHF
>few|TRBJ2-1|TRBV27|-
TGTGCCAGCAGTTTATCGGGAACCAACAATGAGCAGTTCTTC
CASSLSGTNNEQFF